This T cell receptor beta chain originates from a study of blood T cells in healthy people across ages. CDR1 and CDR2 (germline): LGHDT, YNNKEL (reference sequence). With V trimmed by 6 bases and J by 4 bases, 5 bases remained unmatched. CDR3 length: 15 residues. Isolation of PBMCs gave at least 6 million cells per sample. A second PCR, run for about 7 to 12 cycles, used a sample-barcoded 5' primer plus a J-beta primer mix. TCRdb passed the 5' RACE reads through MiXCR, listing each CDR3 protein once. The table shows about 640,000 distinct CDR3 sequences, with about 53% occurring only once. The chain uses TRBV3-1 and TRBJ2-3; TRBD2 aligns across 12 bases. Sample: blood. This receptor was taken from a man aged 55 to 70 in good health. The CDR3 sequence: CASRPGTSGSDTQYF. CDR3 in DNA: TGTGCCAGCAGACCCGGGACTAGCGGGTCAGATACGCAGTATTTT.